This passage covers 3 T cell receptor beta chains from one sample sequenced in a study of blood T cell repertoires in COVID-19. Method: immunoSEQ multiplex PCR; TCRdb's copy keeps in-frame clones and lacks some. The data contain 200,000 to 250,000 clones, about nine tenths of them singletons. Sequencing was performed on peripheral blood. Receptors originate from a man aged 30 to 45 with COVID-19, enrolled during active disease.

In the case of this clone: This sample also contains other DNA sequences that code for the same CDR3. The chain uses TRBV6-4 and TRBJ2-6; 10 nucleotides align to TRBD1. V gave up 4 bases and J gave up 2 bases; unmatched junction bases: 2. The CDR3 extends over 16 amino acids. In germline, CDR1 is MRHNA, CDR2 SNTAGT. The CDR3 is CASSGTGGAGANVLTF. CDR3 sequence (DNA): TGTGCCAGCAGTGGGACAGGGGGAGCTGGGGCCAACGTCCTGACTTTC.

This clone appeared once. In DNA, the CDR3 is TGTGCCAGCCATAGAGAGAACACTGAAGCTTTCTTT. Protein product: CASHRENTEAFF. The chain links TRBV6-5 to TRBJ1-1, with unresolved D. Germline V lookup: CDR1 MNHEY, CDR2 SVGAGI. The CDR3 totals 12 residues. Trimming left V 8 bases short and J 1 base short, with 8 bases between.

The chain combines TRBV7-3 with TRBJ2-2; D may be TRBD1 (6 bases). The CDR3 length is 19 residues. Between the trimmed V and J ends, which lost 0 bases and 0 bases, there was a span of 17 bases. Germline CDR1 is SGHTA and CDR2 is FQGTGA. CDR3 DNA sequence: TGTGCCAGCAGCTTAACCGGACGGGACACCATCGCGAACACCGGGGAGCTGTTTTTT. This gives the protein CASSLTGRDTIANTGELFF.